Listed here are 14 T cell receptor beta chains from one sample, sequenced in a study of T cell responses to AZD1222 COVID-19 vaccine. Some clones are missing from TCRdb's copy, which holds only in-frame ones; the method was immunoSEQ multiplex PCR. The table records 120,000 to 150,000 clones, 92% of them present only once. Material: peripheral blood, obtained 28 days after the second AZD1222 dose. The receptors shown here come from an adult who received the AZD1222 COVID-19 vaccine.

The V gene is TRBV4-2, the J gene TRBJ2-4; 7 bases fit TRBD2. The germline gives CDR1 LGHNA, CDR2 YNFKEQ. Losses at the gene ends were 0 bases for V and 0 bases for J; bases not matched to a gene: 20. This CDR3 is 22 amino acids long. The CDR3 nucleotides are TGTGCCAGCAGCCAAGATCCCCCTCTAGCGGACCGACCTTTATTAGCCAAAAACATTCAGTACTTC. Translated, it gives CASSQDPPLADRPLLAKNIQYF.

The count of this clone is one. The chain uses TRBV6-6 and TRBJ1-2, with D unclear. Germline CDR1 is MNHNY and CDR2 is SVGAGI (reference sequence). Trimming left V 3 bases short and J 4 bases short, with 15 bases between. The CDR3 has 15 residues. The CDR3 loop reads CASSYTARTTYGYTF. The CDR3 nucleotides read TGTGCCAGCAGTTATACGGCCAGGACCACCTATGGCTACACCTTC.

This chain links TRBV7-9 with TRBJ1-1; D might be TRBD1 (6 bases). CDR1 and CDR2 (germline): SEHNR, FQNEAQ (reference sequence). The CDR3 totals 14 residues. The ends were cut back, 3 bases at V and 0 bases at J, with 8 bases in the middle. CDR3 sequence (DNA): TGTGCCAGCAGCTTCCCAGGGGTGAACACTGAAGCTTTCTTT. Translating it yields CASSFPGVNTEAFF.

The rearrangement joins TRBV14 to TRBJ1-5; no reliable D call. In germline, CDR1 is SGHDN, CDR2 FVKESK. This CDR3 comprises 13 residues. V was cut by 4 bases and J by 5 bases, with 9 bases left in between. This CDR3 reads CASSLERDQPQHF. Here the CDR3 DNA reads TGTGCCAGCAGCCTTGAGAGGGATCAGCCCCAGCATTTT.

This sequence joins TRBV5-4 and TRBJ1-6; possibly TRBD1 for D (5 bases). V was cut by 3 bases and J by 5 bases, with 9 bases left in between. The CDR3 covers 14 residues. Germline-derived CDR1 and CDR2 are SGHNT and YYREEE (reference sequence). This CDR3 reads CASSWGRNNSPLHF. CDR3 in DNA: TGTGCCAGCAGCTGGGGACGGAATAATTCACCCCTCCACTTT.

This rearrangement joins TRBV10-3 to TRBJ1-1; D gene unclear. The CDR3 sequence is 15 residues long. The V gene's germline CDR1 is ENHRY and CDR2 SYGVKD. Trimming removed 3 bases at V and 1 base at J, with 12 bases between. The DNA of the CDR3 is TGTGCCATCAGTGAAAGCGATGCTCAGAACACTGAAGCTTTCTTT. Translated, it gives CAISESDAQNTEAFF.

The chain combines TRBV4-1 with TRBJ2-2; D perhaps matches TRBD1 (5 bases). The CDR3 extends over 15 amino acids. V lost 0 bases and J 3 bases, leaving 8 bases between the germline ends. The germline gives CDR1 MGHRA, CDR2 YSYEKL. CDR3: CASSQEGVHTGELFF. The DNA of the CDR3 is TGCGCCAGCAGCCAAGAAGGGGTCCACACCGGGGAGCTGTTTTTT.

A single count supports this clone. The rearrangement uses TRBV27 and TRBJ2-6, with D uncertain. Per the germline V gene, CDR1 is MNHEY and CDR2 is SMNVEV (reference sequence). Trimming pared 6 bases from V and 0 bases from J, leaving 3 bases between. This CDR3 comprises 13 residues. The CDR3 DNA is TGTGCCAGCAGCCCCTCTGGGGCCAACGTCCTGACTTTC. Translation gives CASSPSGANVLTF.

Only one count was recorded for this clone. The chain has TRBV18 and TRBJ2-7; D gene unclear. The CDR3 length is 14 residues. Trimming shortened V by 1 base and J by 4 bases, and 11 bases separated the two germline ends. CDR1 and CDR2 from the germline V gene are KGHSH and LQKENI. CDR3 protein: CASSPRAENYEQYF. The CDR3 nucleotides are TGTGCCAGCTCACCACGGGCTGAAAATTACGAGCAGTACTTC. The whole variable domain, filled in from reference TRBV18 and TRBJ2-7, reads NAGVMQNPRHLVRRRGQEARLRCSPMKGHSHVYWYRQLPEEGLKFMVYLQKENIIDESGMPKERFSAEFPKEGPSILRIQQVVRGDSAAYFCASSPRAENYEQYFGPGTRLTVT.

Note on this clone: The junction differs from germline at one of its ends, possibly a read error. The chain employs TRBV2 and TRBJ2-7; 11 bases map to TRBD1. The CDR3 loop spans 12 amino acids. The germline V gene has CDR1 SNHLY and CDR2 FYNNEI. The DNA for the CDR3 is TGTGCCAGCAGTGCAACCGGGACAGGGGGGTCCTTC. Protein sequence: CASSATGTGGSF.

This chain uses TRBV1 with TRBJ1-5; the table calls TRBD1, which could not be checked here. TRBV1 is listed as a pseudogene. CDR3 length: 16 amino acids. The CDR3: CTSSQTDRPGNQPQHF. CDR3 coding DNA: TGCACCAGCAGCCAAACCGACAGGCCGGGCAATCAGCCCCAGCATTTT.

The CDR3 spells CASAPGYGNTIYF. DNA for the CDR3: TGTGCCAGCGCCCCGGGGTACGGAAACACCATATATTTT. The chain joins TRBV27 to TRBJ1-3; D unclear. Germline V CDR1 and CDR2: MNHEY, SMNVEV (reference sequence). The CDR3 is 13 amino acids. The V end lost 8 bases, the J end lost 4 bases, and 12 bases lay between the germline ends.

The chain has TRBV10-3 and TRBJ2-3; D perhaps matches TRBD1 (6 bases). In germline, CDR1 is ENHRY, CDR2 SYGVKD. CDR3 length: 13 residues. The ends were cut back, 4 bases at V and 1 base at J, with 6 bases in the middle. CDR3 DNA sequence: TGTGCCATCAGTGGACAGGGCACAGATACGCAGTATTTT. This codes for CAISGQGTDTQYF.

The V gene is TRBV10-3, the J gene TRBJ2-7; 8 bases are a match to TRBD1. Trimming removed 10 bases from V and 4 bases from J; junction bases left unmatched: 6. Germline assignment: CDR1 ENHRY and CDR2 SYGVKD. CDR3 length: 12 amino acids. The CDR3 reads CATRQGNYEQYF. The CDR3 DNA sequence: TGTGCCACCCGACAGGGGAATTACGAGCAGTACTTC.